The 5 T cell receptor beta chains below all came from one sample that was sequenced in a study of cytomegalovirus exposure and HLA in healthy donors. The PCR contained 60 Vbeta and 13 Jbeta primers. Libraries were prepared by immunoSEQ multiplex PCR; TCRdb keeps only in-frame clonotypes and omits some of them. Of roughly 110,000 clones listed, roughly 70% are singletons. The sample was PBMCs. The receptors originated from a man younger than 35 in good health and CMV-seropositive.

The chain uses TRBV28 and TRBJ2-7, with TRBD2 identical over 7 bases. Trimming cost V 11 bases and J 3 bases; bases outside gene matches: 7. The germline CDR1 and CDR2 sequences are MDHEN and SYDVKM. This CDR3 region has 12 residues. The CDR3 protein is CASEGGSYEQYF. The CDR3, as DNA: TGTGCCTCCGAAGGCGGGAGCTACGAGCAGTACTTC.

The chain is built from TRBV11-2 and TRBJ1-4; the match to TRBD1 covers 10 bases. The CDR3 runs 19 residues. Germline CDR1 is SGHAT and CDR2 is FQNNGV. V was pared by 5 bases and J by 2 bases, with 14 bases of the junction left unmatched. The CDR3 DNA is TGTGCCAGCAGCCCGAGATGGGACAGGGGCTTGAGTACTAATGAAAAACTGTTTTTT. Translating gives CASSPRWDRGLSTNEKLFF.

V and J are TRBV5-5 and TRBJ1-1; D unresolved. Trimming stripped 2 bases from V and 1 base from J, with 12 bases between. The germline gives CDR1 SGHKS, CDR2 YYEKEE (reference sequence). The CDR3 contains 15 residues. The CDR3 here is CASSFGLSTNTEAFF. CDR3 bases: TGTGCCAGCAGCTTTGGACTCAGCACGAACACTGAAGCTTTCTTT. Based on the CDR3 plus reference TRBV5-5 and TRBJ1-1, the full variable domain is DAGVTQSPTHLIKTRGQQVTLRCSPISGHKSVSWYQQVLGQGPQFIFQYYEKEERGRGNFPDRFSARQFPNYSSELNVNALLLGDSALYLCASSFGLSTNTEAFFGQGTRLTVV.

There are a few counts of this clone. The V gene is TRBV2, the J gene TRBJ1-2; TRBD1 matches at 8 bases. This CDR3 is 13 amino acids long. V lost 5 bases, J lost 8 bases, and 7 bases stayed unmatched. The germline gives CDR1 SNHLY, CDR2 FYNNEI. CDR3 DNA sequence: TGTGCCAGCAGTATAGCCAGGGGGCTAGGCTACACCTTC. Amino acids: CASSIARGLGYTF.

The chain links TRBV28 to TRBJ1-5; 10 bases are shared with TRBD1. The CDR3 has 17 amino acids. Unmatched junction bases numbered 8, after V lost 6 bases and J lost 0 bases. Germline V CDR1 and CDR2: MDHEN, SYDVKM. CDR3 protein: CASSRQGASYSNQPQHF. CDR3 DNA: TGTGCCAGCAGCCGACAGGGGGCCTCTTATAGCAATCAGCCCCAGCATTTT.